Described below is a single TCR beta chain sequence and its context. Produced via immunoSEQ multiplex PCR; TCRdb's table is partial and in-frame only. The data hold under 2,500,000 clones, with nearly 97% observed a single time. The CDR3 loop spans 15 amino acids. Germline-derived CDR1 and CDR2 are SGHVS and FNYEAQ. The V gene lost 2 bases and the J gene lost 0 bases, with 8 bases spanning the gap. The entry originates in a study of shared clonotypes between healthy human individuals. This clonotype originated in a young man in good health. The J gene is TRBJ2-1, the V gene TRBV7-6; D unresolved. The sequenced sample was naive CD4+ T cells sorted from blood. Subset specified: CD45RA+ positively selected. The CDR3 loop is CASSLTTSSYNEQFF. The CDR3 nucleotides read TGTGCCAGCAGCTTAACTACGAGCTCCTACAATGAGCAGTTCTTC.